One and the same sample provided the 10 T cell receptor beta chains below, sequenced in a study of CD4 T cells in relation to SARS-CoV-2 and coronaviruses. Method: immunoSEQ multiplex PCR; TCRdb's copy keeps in-frame clones and lacks some. The table includes tens of thousands of clones, 92% detected once. Input material: naive CD4+ T cells from PBMCs. The subset here: naive CD4+ T cells isolated by negative enrichment. Receptors originate from an adult with COVID-19.

The chain carries TRBV5-5 and TRBJ1-4; 8 bases agree with TRBD1. CDR1 is SGHKS, CDR2 YYEKEE, per germline (reference sequence). The CDR3 sequence is 14 residues long. The V segment lost 4 bases and the J segment 7 bases; nucleotides outside the gene matches: 6. The CDR3 protein is CASSPYGTGEKLFF. In DNA form, the CDR3 reads TGTGCCAGCAGCCCCTATGGGACAGGTGAAAAACTGTTTTTT.

This chain connects TRBV5-1 to TRBJ2-3; weak D call: TRBD2 (6 bases). Trimming left V 4 bases short and J 4 bases short, with 10 bases between. CDR1 and CDR2 (germline): SGHRS, YFSETQ. The CDR3 extends over 13 amino acids. This CDR3 reads CASSPEGSDTQYF. The DNA of the CDR3 is TGCGCCAGCAGCCCGGAGGGGTCAGATACGCAGTATTTT.

The chain combines TRBV21-1 with TRBJ2-1; TRBD2, as called in the table, went unchecked against the DNA. TRBV21-1 is an annotated pseudogene. The CDR3 extends over 20 amino acids. The CDR3 protein is CASRETYKEIAEISYNEQFF. The CDR3, as DNA: TGTGCCAGCAGAGAAACTTATAAGGAGATAGCGGAAATCTCCTACAATGAGCAGTTCTTC.

V and J are TRBV18 and TRBJ2-3, with D possibly matching TRBD2 (6 bases). Germline V CDR1 and CDR2: KGHSH, LQKENI. CDR3 size: 15 residues. The V end lost 10 bases, the J end lost 2 bases, and 19 bases lay between the germline ends. CDR3 sequence reads: CATKRELASTDTQYF. CDR3 coding DNA: TGTGCCACCAAACGGGAACTAGCTTCCACAGATACGCAGTATTTT.

The chain employs TRBV18 and TRBJ2-5; D ambiguous. This CDR3 region has 11 residues. The germline V gene encodes CDR1 KGHSH and CDR2 LQKENI. V was pared by 5 bases and J by 1 base, with 2 bases between. The CDR3 is CASSSQETQYF. The CDR3 DNA follows: TGTGCCAGCTCAAGCCAAGAGACCCAGTACTTC.

The V gene is TRBV7-2, the J gene TRBJ2-5; D not certain. Germline CDR1 reads SGHTA; CDR2 reads FQGNSA. V was cut by 3 bases and J by 0 bases, with 8 bases left in between. The CDR3 covers 14 residues. The CDR3 here is CASSFGGYQETQYF. The CDR3 nucleotides are TGTGCCAGCAGCTTTGGTGGCTACCAAGAGACCCAGTACTTC.

V is TRBV30 and J is TRBJ2-7; D is unresolved. V lost 3 bases, J lost 3 bases, and 9 bases lay in between. The CDR3 has 12 amino acids. Germline assignment: CDR1 GTSNPN and CDR2 SVGIG (reference sequence). This CDR3 is CAWSPRNYEQYF. The CDR3 bases are TGTGCCTGGAGCCCCAGAAACTACGAGCAGTACTTC.

This chain uses TRBV28 with TRBJ1-6; D is perhaps TRBD1 (5 bases). This CDR3 has 16 residues. The germline V and J ends were trimmed by 7 bases and 9 bases, with 22 bases remaining between them. From germline, CDR1 is MDHEN and CDR2 SYDVKM. The CDR3 sequence is CASTTLRGPPVSPLHF. The CDR3 DNA reads TGTGCCAGCACTACTCTCCGGGGACCCCCCGTTTCACCCCTCCACTTT. Drawing the rest from reference TRBV28 and TRBJ1-6, the complete variable domain is DVKVTQSSRYLVKRTGEKVFLECVQDMDHENMFWYRQDPGLGLRLIYFSYDVKMKEKGDIPEGYSVSREKKERFSLILESASTNQTSMYLCASTTLRGPPVSPLHFGNGTRLTVT.

This chain links TRBV7-8 with TRBJ1-2; D is undetermined. CDR3 size: 13 residues. V lost 4 bases and J lost 8, with 14 bases in between. The V gene's germline CDR1 is SGHVS and CDR2 FQNEAQ. In DNA form, the CDR3 reads TGTGCCAGCAGCTCCCACTGGAGAAGCGGCTACACCTTC. This translates into CASSSHWRSGYTF.

This clone was counted a single time. The chain uses TRBV6-6 and TRBJ1-5, with D perhaps TRBD1 (5 bases). The CDR3 consists of 12 residues. Trimming pared 7 bases from V and 7 bases from J, leaving 11 bases between. Germline V gene lookup returns CDR1 MNHNY and CDR2 SVGAGI (reference sequence). DNA for the CDR3: TGTGCCAGCACTCACGGGGGGCAGCCCCAGCATTTT. Protein product: CASTHGGQPQHF.